One and the same sample provided the 20 T cell receptor beta chains below, sequenced in a study of T cells after yellow fever vaccination. From the 5' RACE reads, TCRdb called clonotypes with MiXCR, one entry per CDR3 protein. The table has 500,000 to 650,000 distinct CDR3 sequences, 9% to 15% seen once. The sample here was PBMCs, taken on the day of the yellow fever booster vaccination. These receptors all come from a man younger than 40 who received the YFV17D yellow fever vaccine.

V gene TRBV5-4 combines with J gene TRBJ2-2, with 7 nucleotides matching TRBD2. The trim removed 6 bases at V and 0 bases at J, leaving 8 bases unmatched. Germline V lookup: CDR1 SGHNT, CDR2 YYREEE (reference sequence). The CDR3 is 16 residues long. The CDR3 DNA is TGTGCCAGCACACCGAGCGGGACCACGAACACCGGGGAGCTGTTTTTT. This translates into CASTPSGTTNTGELFF. The complete variable domain, with remaining parts taken from reference TRBV5-4 and TRBJ2-2, reads ETGVTQSPTHLIKTRGQQVTLRCSSQSGHNTVSWYQQALGQGPQFIFQYYREEENGRGNFPPRFSGLQFPNYSSELNVNALELDDSALYLCASTPSGTTNTGELFFGEGSRLTVL.

This clonotype was counted a few times. The chain employs TRBV20-1 and TRBJ2-3; no firm D call. Germline CDR1 reads DFQATT; CDR2 reads SNEGSKA (reference sequence). The CDR3 sequence is 15 residues long. V dropped 6 bases and J dropped 4 bases, with 20 bases sitting between them. The CDR3 loop reads CSAMKGGVYSDTQYF. The DNA of the CDR3 is TGCAGTGCCATGAAGGGTGGGGTCTATTCAGATACGCAGTATTTT.

This chain connects TRBV14 to TRBJ2-1; unclear D gene. Germline V gene sequence: CDR1 SGHDN, CDR2 FVKESK. The V gene lost 0 bases and the J gene lost 6 bases, with 6 bases spanning the gap. The CDR3 totals 13 residues. CDR3: CASSQDWSNEQFF. CDR3 coding DNA: TGTGCCAGCAGCCAAGATTGGTCCAATGAGCAGTTCTTC.

This clonotype was detected only a few times. The chain has TRBV6-5 and TRBJ2-3; 9 bases map to TRBD1. CDR1 is MNHEY, CDR2 SVGAGI, per germline. The CDR3 loop spans 15 amino acids. With V trimmed by 2 bases and J by 4 bases, 4 bases remained unmatched. CDR3 region: CASSYPDRGADTQYF. CDR3 sequence (DNA): TGTGCCAGCAGTTACCCGGACAGGGGCGCAGATACGCAGTATTTT.

The chain links TRBV27 to TRBJ1-1; the D gene is possibly TRBD1 (6 bases). V lost 6 bases to trimming and J lost 4 bases, with 21 bases between them. This CDR3 spans 16 amino acids. Germline CDR1 is MNHEY and CDR2 is SMNVEV (reference sequence). The CDR3 region has the DNA TGTGCCAGCAGCTGGGTTACCCCCCAGGGGATCACTGAAGCTTTCTTT. It encodes CASSWVTPQGITEAFF.

With regard to this clonotype: One end of the junction is discordant with germline, which a read error may explain. The chain carries TRBV20-1 and TRBJ2-7; no clear D gene. CDR3 length: 14 residues. Germline V gene lookup returns CDR1 DFQATT and CDR2 SNEGSKA (reference sequence). The CDR3 protein is CSARDGLSSYEQYF. In nucleotides, the CDR3 is TGCAGTGCGAGAGATGGGCTAAGCTCCTACGAGCAGTACTTC.

A few counts support this clonotype. The chain recombines TRBV12-3 or TRBV12-4 with TRBJ2-1; 13 positions match TRBD2. The V and J ends lost 3 bases and 2 bases, in that order; junction bases with no gene match: 10. The CDR3 extends over 19 amino acids. CDR3 in DNA: TGTGCCAGCAGTTTCCCGGGACTAGCGGGATCGACTACCTACAATGAGCAGTTCTTC. Translation gives CASSFPGLAGSTTYNEQFF.

A few counts support this clonotype. The V call is TRBV14, the J call TRBJ2-5, with D maybe TRBD2 (5 bases). V lost 1 base, J lost 9 bases, and 15 bases lay in between. CDR1 SGHDN and CDR2 FVKESK come from the germline V gene. This CDR3 is built from 14 residues. CDR3: CASSQATRAAAQYF. DNA for the CDR3: TGTGCCAGCAGCCAAGCAACTAGGGCCGCGGCCCAGTACTTC. Supplemented by reference TRBV14 and TRBJ2-5, the full variable domain reads EAGVTQFPSHSVIEKGQTVTLRCDPISGHDNLYWYRRVMGKEIKFLLHFVKESKQDESGMPNNRFLAERTGGTYSTLKVQPAELEDSGVYFCASSQATRAAAQYFGPGTRLLVL.

This clonotype was seen only a few times. This chain joins TRBV12-3 or TRBV12-4 and TRBJ2-1, with 9 bases identical to TRBD1. V was pared by 2 bases and J by 10 bases, with 9 bases of the junction left unmatched. This CDR3 region has 15 residues. The CDR3 loop reads CASSLKGQGGGEQFF. In DNA, the CDR3 is TGTGCCAGCAGTTTAAAGGGACAGGGAGGTGGGGAGCAGTTCTTC.

A few counts support this clonotype. The chain carries TRBV5-1 and TRBJ1-5, with a possible D match to TRBD1 (6 bases). The germline V gene has CDR1 SGHRS and CDR2 YFSETQ. The CDR3 has 15 amino acids. V lost 4 bases to trimming and J lost 2 bases, with 13 bases between them. This CDR3 reads CASSEQGAGNQPQHF. CDR3 bases: TGCGCCAGCAGCGAACAGGGAGCTGGCAATCAGCCCCAGCATTTT.

This clonotype was observed a handful of times. Here the CDR3 DNA reads TGCAGTGCTATCGGGACAGGGACCTACAATGAGCAGTTCTTC. Its translation is CSAIGTGTYNEQFF. The chain has TRBV20-1 and TRBJ2-1, with 9 bases matching TRBD1. Germline V lookup: CDR1 DFQATT, CDR2 SNEGSKA (reference sequence). V dropped 4 bases and J dropped 2; count of bases not matched to a gene: 3. The CDR3 extends over 14 amino acids.

This clonotype has a handful of counts. The chain couples TRBV20-1 to TRBJ2-5; D is possibly TRBD2 (6 bases). The V gene lost 3 bases and the J gene lost 0 bases, with 11 bases spanning the gap. Germline CDR1 is DFQATT and CDR2 is SNEGSKA (reference sequence). The CDR3 extends over 14 amino acids. The CDR3 bases are TGCAGTGCTAGGTGGGGACTGCACCAAGAGACCCAGTACTTC. Its translation: CSARWGLHQETQYF.

This clonotype was seen at least ten times. The rearrangement joins TRBV9 to TRBJ2-7; perhaps TRBD1 as D (6 bases). The CDR3 is 14 residues long. Germline V CDR1 and CDR2: SGDLS, YYNGEE. V was cut by 4 bases and J by 3 bases, with 14 bases left in between. CDR3 amino acids: CASSPGQRYYEQYF. In DNA form, the CDR3 reads TGTGCCAGCAGCCCAGGACAGAGATACTACGAGCAGTACTTC.

J is TRBJ2-7 and V is TRBV7-2, with D possibly matching TRBD1 (5 bases). From germline, CDR1 is SGHTA and CDR2 FQGNSA. Between the trimmed V and J ends, which lost 5 bases and 4 bases, there was a span of 15 bases. The CDR3 sequence is 14 residues long. CDR3 DNA: TGTGCCAGCAGCCCTGCGGTGGGGCGGTACGAGCAGTACTTC. Its protein product is CASSPAVGRYEQYF.

This clonotype has only a few counts. The chain is built from TRBV29-1 and TRBJ2-1; no reliable D call. Germline assignment: CDR1 SQVTM and CDR2 ANQGSEA. This CDR3 spans 15 amino acids. The V and J ends lost 1 base and 1 base respectively, with 11 bases between them. The CDR3 DNA reads TGCAGCGTTGAAGCCGTGCGTCTGTCCTACAATGAGCAGTTCTTC. Translating gives CSVEAVRLSYNEQFF.

This clonotype was found many times. The chain is built from TRBV7-2 and TRBJ1-6; D is possibly TRBD1 (5 bases). V was shortened by 0 bases and J by 6 bases, with 6 bases between the two germline ends. The CDR3 has 14 amino acids. The germline V gene has CDR1 SGHTA and CDR2 FQGNSA. The CDR3 nucleotides are TGTGCCAGCAGCTTAGCGACAGCTAATTCACCCCTCCACTTT. It encodes CASSLATANSPLHF.

This chain joins TRBV7-8 and TRBJ2-1; 7 bases match TRBD2. V lost 4 bases to trimming and J lost 4 bases; unmatched junction nucleotides: 16. CDR3 length: 18 amino acids. Germline V lookup: CDR1 SGHVS, CDR2 FQNEAQ. The CDR3 is CASSSPTSSHSPYNEQFF. The CDR3 DNA reads as TGTGCCAGCAGCTCGCCGACTAGCTCCCATTCCCCTTACAATGAGCAGTTCTTC.

This sequence joins TRBV5-1 and TRBJ2-7; no clear D. The germline gives CDR1 SGHRS, CDR2 YFSETQ. The CDR3 covers 14 residues. Trimming took 4 bases from V and 0 from J, leaving 11 bases between them. In DNA form, the CDR3 reads TGCGCCAGCAGCGCGAGAAGCGACTCCTACGAGCAGTACTTC. Translation: CASSARSDSYEQYF.

V is TRBV7-3 and J is TRBJ2-3, with 12 bases aligning to TRBD2. Trimming took 4 bases from V and 4 from J; bases not matched to a gene: 9. The V gene's germline CDR1 is SGHTA and CDR2 FQGTGA. The CDR3 covers 17 residues. This chain's CDR3 is CASSSSGRAVGADTQYF. CDR3 nucleotides: TGTGCCAGCAGCTCTAGCGGGAGGGCTGTGGGCGCAGATACGCAGTATTTT.

This clonotype was counted only a few times. The CDR3 loop is CASSSGGVNYGYTF. The CDR3 nucleotides read TGTGCCAGCTCCTCAGGGGGTGTTAACTATGGCTACACCTTC. This chain connects TRBV9 to TRBJ1-2; 7 bases agree with TRBD1. The CDR3 covers 14 residues. The junction had 7 bases not matched to a gene; V was cut back by 7 bases and J by 1 base. CDR1 and CDR2 (germline): SGDLS, YYNGEE.